Listed here are 4 T cell receptor beta chains from one sample, sequenced in a study of T cell responses to AZD1222 COVID-19 vaccine. Sequencing was performed with immunoSEQ multiplex PCR; in TCRdb, only in-frame clones are kept and a portion is missing. Of over 150,000 clones in the sample, 94% are singletons; the top ten hold around 1.6%. This specimen was peripheral blood, taken 28 days after the second AZD1222 dose. These receptors all come from an adult who received the AZD1222 COVID-19 vaccine.

The chain is built from TRBV3-1 (or the pseudogene TRBV3-2) and TRBJ2-2; TRBD2 agrees at 7 bases. Germline assignment: CDR1 LGHDT and CDR2 YNNKEL (reference sequence). This CDR3 has 16 residues. V was clipped by 4 bases and J by 0 bases; unmatched bases: 5. The DNA for the CDR3 is TGTGCCAGCAGCCCGCTGACTAGCCCGAACACCGGGGAGCTGTTTTTT. Amino acid sequence: CASSPLTSPNTGELFF.

The genes are TRBV7-2 and TRBJ2-1; TRBD2 agrees at 7 bases. The CDR3 runs 18 residues. Per germline, CDR1 SGHTA and CDR2 FQGNSA. After removal of 1 base from V and 1 base from J, the junction contained 10 bases not matched to a gene. The CDR3 coding sequence is TGTGCCAGCAGCTTAGTTGCCCATAGCGGGCTATCCTACAATGAGCAGTTCTTC. Protein: CASSLVAHSGLSYNEQFF. Drawing the rest from reference TRBV7-2 and TRBJ2-1, the complete variable domain is GAGVSQSPSNKVTEKGKDVELRCDPISGHTALYWYRQSLGQGLEFLIYFQGNSAPDKSGLPSDRFSAERTGGSVSTLTIQRTQQEDSAVYLCASSLVAHSGLSYNEQFFGPGTRLTVL.

CDR3 loop: CASRRDRLDNQPQHF. Written as DNA, the CDR3 is TGTGCCAGCAGAAGGGACAGGTTAGACAATCAGCCCCAGCATTTT. The J gene is TRBJ1-5, the V gene TRBV2; 8 nucleotides align to TRBD1. From germline, CDR1 is SNHLY and CDR2 FYNNEI. The V segment lost 6 bases and the J segment 3 bases; nucleotides outside the gene matches: 7. The CDR3 contains 15 residues.

This clone was detected once. The chain couples TRBV5-1 to TRBJ1-1; D remains ambiguous. The germline gives CDR1 SGHRS, CDR2 YFSETQ. Between the trimmed V and J ends, which lost 4 bases and 6 bases, there was a span of 13 bases. The CDR3 extends over 13 amino acids. Written as DNA, the CDR3 is TGCGCCAGCAGCCCCGGAACTACCGCTGAAGCTTTCTTT. This translates into CASSPGTTAEAFF.